Many counts were recorded for the clone carrying this T cell receptor beta chain. This sample's RNA came from whole unsorted tissue. Germline V gene data show CDR1 as MNHEY and CDR2 as SVGAGI. The ends were cut back, 7 bases at V and 7 bases at J, with 17 bases in the middle. The length of the CDR3 is 13 residues. A modified ARM-PCR protocol with three rounds of nested PCR amplified TCRbeta. Each CDR3 protein gets one entry after TCRdb re-called the multiplex PCR reads with MiXCR. The sample records 100,000 to 150,000 distinct CDR3 sequences, approximately 66% being singletons. These data come from a study of tumor and adjacent non-tumor tissue in lung cancer. Across the study: Aged about 30 to 76 years, patients included roughly 10 men and a few women with stage I to III disease.

Sequences were obtained from lung tumor tissue. This rearrangement joins TRBV6-5 to TRBJ2-7, with D perhaps being TRBD1 or TRBD2 (6 bases each). The clonotype comes from a man in his thirties or forties with non-small cell lung cancer. The CDR3 region has the DNA TGTGCCAGCACCCACGGTGGGGGGCGGGAGCAGTACTTC. The encoded protein is CASTHGGGREQYF.